This TCR beta chain is from a study of OX40 agonist ivuxolimab in advanced cancers. V dropped 3 bases and J dropped 1 base, with 6 bases sitting between them. The CDR3 totals 13 residues. Germline V CDR1 and CDR2: ENHRY, SYGVKD. Clones were read by immunoSEQ multiplex PCR, and TCRdb kept only the in-frame ones, dropping some. The table records some 100,000 clones, 70% to 90% of them present only once. The rearrangement links TRBV10-3 to TRBJ1-1, with D unclear. This TCR was sampled from an adult with an advanced solid tumor such as melanoma, head and neck, liver or kidney cancer. Sequenced material: CD4+ or CD8+ T cells sorted from blood, taken in a trial of the OX40 agonist ivuxolimab. CDR3 region: CAISELGNTEAFF. The CDR3 region has the DNA TGTGCCATCAGTGAACTAGGGAACACTGAAGCTTTCTTT.